The text below deals with one T cell receptor (beta chain). The antigen is undetermined. The record originates from a study of CD8+CD57+ T cells in acquired aplastic anemia. Study-level background: DNA recovered from sorted CD4+ and CD8+ cells had a mean of around 3.3 ug. Findings of the study overall: Found in both controls and patients were about 30 CD8+ CDR3 sequences.

V lost 1 base to trimming and J lost 13 bases, with 11 bases between them. CDR1 is SGHVS, CDR2 FNYEAQ, per germline. The CDR3 has 13 residues. TCR beta VDJ and CDR3 were profiled, and genomic DNA was the template. TCRdb re-derived calls from the reads in MiXCR, one entry per CDR3 protein. The top ten clones hold 4% of a sample with about 420,000 distinct CDR3 sequences, 65% to 75% of them seen once. The chain has TRBV7-6 and TRBJ1-6; D call uncertain. This receptor was identified in a human donor in good health, serving as a control. The sequenced material came from sorted CD4+, CD8+, or CD8+CD57+ T cells (not recorded which) from PBMCs. The CDR3, as DNA: TGTGCCAGCAGCTTAGAGTTCTATGCGCCCCTCCACTTT. Its translation: CASSLEFYAPLHF.